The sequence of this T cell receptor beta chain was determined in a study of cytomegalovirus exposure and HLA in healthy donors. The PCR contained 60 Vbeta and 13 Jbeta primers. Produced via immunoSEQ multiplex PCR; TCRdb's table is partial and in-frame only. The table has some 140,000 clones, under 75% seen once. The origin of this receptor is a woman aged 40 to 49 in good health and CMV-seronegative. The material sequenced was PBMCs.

CDR3 nucleotide sequence: TGTGCCAGCAGTGCTTCGGGTCATCTGGGAGAGACCCAGTACTTC. Protein product: CASSASGHLGETQYF. J is TRBJ2-5 and V is TRBV6-1; D is unresolved. Between the trimmed V and J ends, which lost 4 bases and 4 bases, there was a span of 16 bases. The germline CDR1 and CDR2 sequences are MNHNS and SASEGT. The CDR3 consists of 15 residues.